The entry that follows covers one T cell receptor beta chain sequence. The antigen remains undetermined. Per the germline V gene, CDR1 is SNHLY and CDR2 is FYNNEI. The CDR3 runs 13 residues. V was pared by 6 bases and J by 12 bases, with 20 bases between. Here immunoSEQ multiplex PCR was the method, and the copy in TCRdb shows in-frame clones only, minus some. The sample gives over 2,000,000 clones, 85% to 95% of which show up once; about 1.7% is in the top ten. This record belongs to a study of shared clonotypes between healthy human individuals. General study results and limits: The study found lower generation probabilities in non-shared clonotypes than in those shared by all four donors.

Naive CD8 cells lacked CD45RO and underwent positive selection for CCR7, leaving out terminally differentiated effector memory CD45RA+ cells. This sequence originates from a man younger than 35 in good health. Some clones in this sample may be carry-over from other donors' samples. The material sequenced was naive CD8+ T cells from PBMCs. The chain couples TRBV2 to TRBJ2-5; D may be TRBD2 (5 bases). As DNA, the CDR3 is TGTGCCAGCAGGCTTCCTGAGGGCGGACGAGAGTACTTC. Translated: CASRLPEGGREYF.